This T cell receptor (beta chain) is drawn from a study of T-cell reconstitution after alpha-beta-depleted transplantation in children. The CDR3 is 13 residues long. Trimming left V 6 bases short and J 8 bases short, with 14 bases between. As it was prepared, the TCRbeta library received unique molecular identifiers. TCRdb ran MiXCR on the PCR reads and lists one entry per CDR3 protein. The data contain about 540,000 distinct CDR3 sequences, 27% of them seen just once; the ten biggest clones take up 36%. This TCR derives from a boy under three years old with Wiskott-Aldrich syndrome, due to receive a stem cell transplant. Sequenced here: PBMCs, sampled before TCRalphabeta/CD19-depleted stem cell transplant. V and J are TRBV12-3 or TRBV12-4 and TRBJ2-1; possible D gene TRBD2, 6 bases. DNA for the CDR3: TGTGCCAGCAGAAAACTAGCTGGGGATGAGCAGTTCTTC. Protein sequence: CASRKLAGDEQFF.